These T cell receptor beta chains were read from a single sample in a study of blood T cell repertoires in COVID-19. Assay used: immunoSEQ multiplex PCR; TCRdb lists only in-frame clones, some missing. The data contain 55,000 to 80,000 clones, about 86% of them seen just once; the ten biggest clones take up roughly 30%. The specimen was peripheral blood. The receptors were gathered from a man aged 70-80 years with acute or convalescent COVID-19. CDR3s include the opening cysteine and the closing phenylalanine or tryptophan. The order of the fields is clone size, V gene, D gene, J gene, CDR3 DNA, CDR3 protein. The D gene is left open where the match is weak. For some rows the clone size is stated as once, few or many, or as a class when expanded; others skip it.

clone size: once
V gene: TRBV27
D gene: TRBD2
J gene: TRBJ2-1
CDR3 DNA: TGTGCCAGCAGTTCAAAGAGGGCTAGCGGGAAGGAGGGTGAGCAGTTCTTC
CDR3 protein: CASSSKRASGKEGEQFF

clone size: -
V gene: TRBV6-5
D gene: TRBD2
J gene: TRBJ2-3
CDR3 DNA: TGTGCCAGCAGTTCAGCGACTAGCGGGAGTCCCGATACGCAGTATTTT
CDR3 protein: CASSSATSGSPDTQYF

clone size: -
V gene: TRBV7-9
D gene: -
J gene: TRBJ2-5
CDR3 DNA: TGTGCCAGCAGCGTTGGAGGTAGCGCCTACACTCCAGAGACCCAGTACTTC
CDR3 protein: CASSVGGSAYTPETQYF

clone size: -
V gene: TRBV5-1
D gene: TRBD2
J gene: TRBJ2-5
CDR3 DNA: TGCGCCAGCAGCTTAGCGGGAGTGGAGACCCAGTACTTC
CDR3 protein: CASSLAGVETQYF

clone size: -
V gene: TRBV28
D gene: -
J gene: TRBJ1-4
CDR3 DNA: TGTGCCAGCAGCGCCACAACCCCGGGGAATGAAAAACTGTTTTTT
CDR3 protein: CASSATTPGNEKLFF

clone size: -
V gene: TRBV29-1
D gene: -
J gene: TRBJ1-2
CDR3 DNA: TGCAGCGTTGAGGGGGCGATTGGTGGCTACACCTTC
CDR3 protein: CSVEGAIGGYTF

clone size: hyperexpanded
V gene: TRBV27
D gene: -
J gene: TRBJ2-6
CDR3 DNA: TGTGCCACGAGATGGGCCAACGTCCTGACTTTC
CDR3 protein: CATRWANVLTF

clone size: -
V gene: TRBV24-1
D gene: -
J gene: TRBJ2-7
CDR3 DNA: TGTGCCACCAGTGACCTCACAACGTCCGGGACTCACGCCTACGAGCAGTACTTC
CDR3 protein: CATSDLTTSGTHAYEQYF

clone size: -
V gene: TRBV11-3
D gene: TRBD2
J gene: TRBJ2-1
CDR3 DNA: TGTGCCAGCAGCTTAGAGGGCGAGCGGGGTAATGAGCAGTTCTTC
CDR3 protein: CASSLEGERGNEQFF

clone size: -
V gene: TRBV7-9
D gene: -
J gene: TRBJ2-2
CDR3 DNA: TGTGCCACCCGATTACAGGGAAATGTTGGCTTTACGGAGCTGTTTTTT
CDR3 protein: CATRLQGNVGFTELFF

clone size: -
V gene: TRBV6-5
D gene: -
J gene: TRBJ1-3
CDR3 DNA: TGTGCCAGCAATCAACAGGTGAGCTCTGGAAACACCATATATTTT
CDR3 protein: CASNQQVSSGNTIYF

clone size: few
V gene: TRBV28
D gene: TRBD1
J gene: TRBJ1-1
CDR3 DNA: TGTGCCAGCAGTCCCTACAGGGGGGGTGGCACTGAAGCTTTCTTT
CDR3 protein: CASSPYRGGGTEAFF

clone size: -
V gene: TRBV19
D gene: -
J gene: TRBJ1-2
CDR3 DNA: TGTGCCAGTAGTCAACAGGGTATGGGTGGCTACACCTTC
CDR3 protein: CASSQQGMGGYTF

clone size: -
V gene: TRBV7-2
D gene: TRBD1
J gene: TRBJ1-2
CDR3 DNA: TGTGCCAGCAGCTTAGCCTCCGGGACAGGGGGCTACACCTTC
CDR3 protein: CASSLASGTGGYTF

clone size: -
V gene: TRBV7-9
D gene: -
J gene: TRBJ2-7
CDR3 DNA: TGTGCCAGCAGCCCCCCCAGTTTCTACGAGCAGTACTTC
CDR3 protein: CASSPPSFYEQYF

clone size: once
V gene: TRBV11-3
D gene: TRBD2
J gene: TRBJ2-1
CDR3 DNA: TGTGCCAGCAGCCTGGGAGGGTTCAACAATGAGCAGTTCTTC
CDR3 protein: CASSLGGFNNEQFF

clone size: -
V gene: TRBV2
D gene: TRBD1
J gene: TRBJ2-7
CDR3 DNA: TGTGCCAGCCTGGACAGGGGAGGGTACGAGCAGTACTTC
CDR3 protein: CASLDRGGYEQYF

clone size: -
V gene: TRBV11-3
D gene: TRBD1
J gene: TRBJ1-2
CDR3 DNA: TGTGCCAGCAGAGGACAGGGGGACGGCTACACCTTC
CDR3 protein: CASRGQGDGYTF

clone size: -
V gene: TRBV27
D gene: -
J gene: TRBJ2-1
CDR3 DNA: TGTGCCAGCAGTTTTTCCCACACAGTCAATGAGCAGTTCTTC
CDR3 protein: CASSFSHTVNEQFF

clone size: -
V gene: TRBV27
D gene: -
J gene: TRBJ2-7
CDR3 DNA: TGTGCCAGCAGTTTATCTTCCAGGACCTACGAGCAGTACTTC
CDR3 protein: CASSLSSRTYEQYF

clone size: -
V gene: TRBV6-6
D gene: TRBD1
J gene: TRBJ1-3
CDR3 DNA: TGTGCCAGCAGTCCTTACCCTCCGGGACAGCCTGGAAACACCATATATTTT
CDR3 protein: CASSPYPPGQPGNTIYF

clone size: -
V gene: TRBV7-3
D gene: TRBD2
J gene: TRBJ2-5
CDR3 DNA: TGTGCCAGCAGCACTAGCGGAGTTGGGGAGACCCAGTACTTC
CDR3 protein: CASSTSGVGETQYF

clone size: -
V gene: TRBV27
D gene: -
J gene: TRBJ2-2
CDR3 DNA: TGTGCCAGCAGTTTAGGGGGCCTCACCGGGGAGCTGTTTTTT
CDR3 protein: CASSLGGLTGELFF

clone size: -
V gene: TRBV9
D gene: TRBD1
J gene: TRBJ2-1
CDR3 DNA: TGTGCCAGCACCCCGGACAGGGGGCTTGATGAGCAGTTCTTC
CDR3 protein: CASTPDRGLDEQFF

clone size: -
V gene: TRBV4-3
D gene: -
J gene: TRBJ1-2
CDR3 DNA: TGCGCCAGCAGCCAAACCTATGGGGGGACCGATGGCTACACCTTC
CDR3 protein: CASSQTYGGTDGYTF

clone size: -
V gene: TRBV7-3
D gene: -
J gene: TRBJ1-2
CDR3 DNA: TGTGCCAGCAGCCCCCACAGCCGGGGGGCGCGAGCCGACTATGGCTACACCTTC
CDR3 protein: CASSPHSRGARADYGYTF